Below, 28 T cell receptor beta chains from the same sample are listed, as sequenced in a study of response to subunit inactivated influenza vaccine. Using its own MiXCR run on the RT-PCR reads, TCRdb lists one record per CDR3 protein. The sample yields fewer than 550,000 distinct CDR3 sequences, around 25% seen once. The sample was CD4+ T cells sorted from PBMCs, taken about 5 days after vaccination. The origin of the receptors is a man aged 50 to 60 who received an inactivated influenza vaccine.

The chain links TRBV11-2 to TRBJ2-3, with 13 bases that match TRBD2. The CDR3 extends over 19 amino acids. Unmatched junction bases numbered 11, after V lost 4 bases and J lost 1 base. Germline V CDR1 and CDR2: SGHAT, FQNNGV. The CDR3 region is CASSSPPGLAGIGTDTQYF. The CDR3 nucleotides are TGTGCCAGCAGCTCCCCGCCGGGACTAGCGGGAATTGGCACAGATACGCAGTATTTT.

The V gene is TRBV12-3 or TRBV12-4, the J gene TRBJ1-5, with a tentative D call TRBD1 (5 bases). The CDR3 totals 14 residues. Trimming left V 2 bases short and J 6 bases short, with 11 bases between. The DNA for the CDR3 is TGTGCCAGCAGTTTACAGGGTTTAGTTCAGCCCCAGCATTTT. Residues: CASSLQGLVQPQHF.

This clonotype occurred a few times. This chain joins TRBV20-1 and TRBJ2-2, with 10 bases lining up with TRBD2. The CDR3 spans 17 residues. V was clipped by 1 base and J by 4 bases; unmatched bases: 9. The V gene's germline CDR1 is DFQATT and CDR2 SNEGSKA (reference sequence). CDR3: CSARGRAGGPGTGELFF. In DNA, the CDR3 is TGCAGTGCTAGAGGTCGAGCGGGAGGGCCCGGCACCGGGGAGCTGTTTTTT.

This rearrangement joins TRBV28 to TRBJ2-6; D remains ambiguous. CDR1 MDHEN and CDR2 SYDVKM come from the germline V gene. Trimming pared 3 bases from V and 0 bases from J, leaving 15 bases between. The CDR3 consists of 18 residues. CDR3 protein: CASSLVGSVTSGANVLTF. The DNA of the CDR3 is TGTGCCAGCAGTTTGGTTGGGTCGGTGACCTCTGGGGCCAACGTCCTGACTTTC.

The chain combines TRBV27 with TRBJ2-3; D remains unclear. CDR1 and CDR2 (germline): MNHEY, SMNVEV (reference sequence). The CDR3 sequence is 14 residues long. V was cut by 5 bases and J by 4 bases, with 13 bases left in between. CDR3 DNA sequence: TGTGCCAGCAGTCCCACGACCTATTCAGATACGCAGTATTTT. This codes for CASSPTTYSDTQYF.

In this sample, this clonotype turned up a few times. V gene TRBV5-1 combines with J gene TRBJ1-6, with D unclear. Germline lookup yields CDR1 SGHRS and CDR2 YFSETQ. V gave up 1 base and J gave up 0 bases, with 8 bases separating them. This CDR3 comprises 16 residues. Here the CDR3 DNA reads TGCGCCAGCAGCTTGAGAGGGAGCTCCTATAATTCACCCCTCCACTTT. This sequence encodes CASSLRGSSYNSPLHF.

This clonotype has a single count. The chain couples TRBV12-3 or TRBV12-4 to TRBJ2-7; TRBD2 agrees at 8 bases. This CDR3 contains 14 residues. J gave up 2 bases and V 6 bases, and 6 bases lay outside the gene matches. The CDR3 DNA follows: TGTGCCAGCAGCTACCGGGAGGGTCCCTACGAGCAGTACTTC. Residues: CASSYREGPYEQYF.

This clonotype was seen many times. This chain links TRBV6-1 with TRBJ1-2, with a tentative D call TRBD1 (6 bases). Germline V gene lookup returns CDR1 MNHNS and CDR2 SASEGT. V was shortened by 6 bases and J by 1 base, with 9 bases between the two germline ends. There are 13 residues in the CDR3. CDR3 sequence (DNA): TGTGCCAGCAGCCGGACAGTTAACTATGGCTACACCTTC. Translating it yields CASSRTVNYGYTF.

The V call is TRBV20-1, the J call TRBJ2-7, with 10 bases lining up with TRBD2. J lost 0 bases, V lost 4 bases, and 12 bases had no gene match. The germline V gene encodes CDR1 DFQATT and CDR2 SNEGSKA (reference sequence). The length of the CDR3 is 17 residues. The CDR3 loop is CSATSFGLAEHSYEQYF. CDR3 coding DNA: TGCAGTGCTACCTCATTCGGACTAGCGGAGCACTCCTACGAGCAGTACTTC.

The chain employs TRBV5-1 and TRBJ2-3; D gene unclear. The V and J ends lost 4 bases and 3 bases respectively, with 12 bases between them. This CDR3 is built from 14 residues. CDR1 and CDR2 from the germline V gene are SGHRS and YFSETQ. The CDR3 region is CASSPTSLTDTQYF. The CDR3 DNA reads as TGCGCCAGCAGCCCCACGAGCCTGACAGATACGCAGTATTTT.

V gene TRBV12-3 or TRBV12-4 combines with J gene TRBJ2-2; D possibly corresponds to TRBD1 (5 bases). The CDR3 runs 14 residues. V shed 6 bases and J shed 8 bases, with 16 bases lying between them. Here the CDR3 DNA reads TGTGCCAGCAGCTCTCGGGTCAGGGCTGGGGAGCTGTTTTTT. Its protein product is CASSSRVRAGELFF.

The genes are TRBV5-1 and TRBJ2-7; D may match TRBD1 or TRBD2 (5 bases each). The CDR3 runs to 13 residues. Germline loops: CDR1 SGHRS, CDR2 YFSETQ. Trimming left V 2 bases short and J 4 bases short, with 10 bases between. DNA for the CDR3: TGCGCCAGCAGCTTATGGGACGGATACGAGCAGTACTTC. Translated, it gives CASSLWDGYEQYF.

This chain's CDR3 is CASSQVRGIAKNIQYF. DNA of the CDR3: TGCGCCAGCAGCCAAGTTAGAGGGATAGCCAAAAACATTCAGTACTTC. The J gene is TRBJ2-4, the V gene TRBV4-3; TRBD2 might be the D (5 bases). The germline CDR1 and CDR2 sequences are LGHNA and YSLEER. CDR3 length: 16 residues. V gave up 1 base and J gave up 0 bases, with 10 bases separating them.

The V gene is TRBV20-1, the J gene TRBJ2-3; D is possibly TRBD2 (6 bases). The CDR3 covers 13 residues. V dropped 6 bases and J dropped 4 bases, with 14 bases sitting between them. CDR1 and CDR2 from the germline V gene are DFQATT and SNEGSKA (reference sequence). The CDR3 protein is CSARVGSSDTQYF. DNA for the CDR3: TGCAGTGCCCGAGTCGGGAGCTCAGATACGCAGTATTTT.

The CDR3 bases are TGCAGTGCTAGAGATCGCATATCCTGGACAGTGAACACCGGGGAGCTGTTTTTT. Protein sequence: CSARDRISWTVNTGELFF. The chain couples TRBV20-1 to TRBJ2-2, with a tentative D call TRBD1 (6 bases). Germline V gives CDR1 DFQATT, CDR2 SNEGSKA (reference sequence). V lost 0 bases and J lost 1, with 18 bases in between. The CDR3 covers 18 residues.

The chain recombines TRBV12-3 or TRBV12-4 with TRBJ2-7; D uncertain. V was trimmed by 5 bases and J by 7 bases, leaving 9 bases between them. The CDR3 length is 11 residues. For the CDR3, the DNA is TGTGCCAGCAGTAACGCTTGGGAGCAGTACTTC. It encodes CASSNAWEQYF.

This clonotype was detected many times. The genes are TRBV7-8 and TRBJ2-7, with 9 positions matching TRBD1. The CDR3 has 17 amino acids. V lost 1 base and J lost 3; bases outside the gene matches: 10. Germline V CDR1 and CDR2: SGHVS, FQNEAQ. CDR3 protein: CASSLGWGGTGIYEQYF. CDR3 DNA: TGTGCCAGCAGCTTAGGATGGGGGGGGACAGGGATCTACGAGCAGTACTTC.

This chain joins TRBV3-1 and TRBJ2-1, with D possibly being TRBD2 (6 bases). This CDR3 is 12 amino acids long. Germline CDR1 reads LGHDT; CDR2 reads YNNKEL (reference sequence). The germline V and J ends were trimmed by 6 bases and 6 bases, with 9 bases remaining between them. CDR3 region: CASRWGLNEQFF. In DNA form, the CDR3 reads TGTGCCAGCAGATGGGGACTCAATGAGCAGTTCTTC.

This chain joins TRBV6-1 and TRBJ2-7, with D perhaps matching TRBD2 (5 bases). V was shortened by 7 bases and J by 2 bases, with 15 bases between the two germline ends. The CDR3 loop spans 14 amino acids. CDR1 MNHNS and CDR2 SASEGT come from the germline V gene. The CDR3 coding sequence is TGTGCCAGCACTGACACGACTATTCCCTACGAGCAGTACTTC. Amino acid sequence: CASTDTTIPYEQYF.

V and J are TRBV7-2 and TRBJ2-3; D may be TRBD2 (6 bases). The CDR3 covers 14 residues. Germline CDR1 reads SGHTA; CDR2 reads FQGNSA. The V end was cut by 7 bases, the J end by 0 bases, with 11 bases between. CDR3 in amino acids: CASNAGTSTDTQYF. CDR3 sequence (DNA): TGTGCCAGCAACGCGGGGACTAGCACAGATACGCAGTATTTT.

This sequence joins TRBV7-2 and TRBJ2-1; D is uncertain. Germline CDR1 and CDR2: SGHTA and FQGNSA. This CDR3 comprises 12 residues. V dropped 5 bases and J dropped 8 bases, with 10 bases sitting between them. For the CDR3, the DNA is TGTGCCAGCAGCCCGTCCAACTATGAGCAGTTCTTC. This translates into CASSPSNYEQFF.

The chain carries TRBV29-1 and TRBJ1-1; D is perhaps TRBD1 (6 bases). The CDR3 is 16 amino acids. CDR1 SQVTM and CDR2 ANQGSEA come from the germline V gene. With 3 bases removed from V and 1 base from J, the gap between germline ends came to 18 bases. As DNA, the CDR3 is TGCAGCGTTGAGGATTACAGGGATTTTTGGAACACTGAAGCTTTCTTT. Amino acids: CSVEDYRDFWNTEAFF. Together with reference TRBV29-1 and TRBJ1-1, the CDR3 gives the full variable domain: SAVISQKPSRDICQRGTSLTIQCQVDSQVTMMFWYRQQPGQSLTLIATANQGSEATYESGFVIDKFPISRPNLTFSTLTVSNMSPEDSSIYLCSVEDYRDFWNTEAFFGQGTRLTVV.

This clonotype was picked up many times. The chain carries TRBV12-3 or TRBV12-4 and TRBJ1-6, with D possibly TRBD1 on 6 matching bases. There are 16 residues in the CDR3. V was cut by 6 bases and J by 7 bases, with 19 bases left in between. CDR3 protein: CASSLSGGRGNSPLHF. DNA of the CDR3: TGTGCCAGCAGCCTATCCGGGGGCCGGGGGAATTCACCCCTCCACTTT.

The chain recombines TRBV18 with TRBJ2-2, with D unclear. This CDR3 has 14 amino acids. V was cut by 2 bases and J by 1 base, with 5 bases left in between. CDR1 and CDR2 from the germline V gene are KGHSH and LQKENI. The CDR3 region has the DNA TGTGCCAGCTCACCAGGCGTGAACACCGGGGAGCTGTTTTTT. It codes for CASSPGVNTGELFF.

This chain links TRBV10-3 with TRBJ2-2; tentatively, D is TRBD2 (5 bases). V was trimmed by 6 bases and J by 2 bases, leaving 10 bases between them. Germline V lookup: CDR1 ENHRY, CDR2 SYGVKD. The CDR3 runs to 14 residues. CDR3 sequence (DNA): TGTGCCATCAGAGCGGACGTCAACACCGGGGAGCTGTTTTTT. Its protein product is CAIRADVNTGELFF.

This chain connects TRBV10-3 to TRBJ2-1, with D possibly being TRBD1 or TRBD2 (6 bases each). In germline, CDR1 is ENHRY, CDR2 SYGVKD. CDR3 length: 14 residues. Deletions cut 2 bases from V and 8 bases from J, with 13 bases between. The CDR3 protein is CAISEKRGVDEQFF. The DNA of the CDR3 is TGTGCCATCAGTGAGAAGAGGGGGGTGGATGAGCAGTTCTTC.

The chain combines TRBV14 with TRBJ2-1; 10 positions agree with TRBD2. Germline V CDR1 and CDR2: SGHDN, FVKESK. This CDR3 comprises 16 residues. Trimming removed 2 bases from V and 10 bases from J; junction bases left unmatched: 11. This chain's CDR3 is CASSQLTSGARKEQFF. Here the CDR3 DNA reads TGTGCCAGCAGCCAACTTACTAGCGGGGCCCGTAAGGAGCAGTTCTTC.

This clonotype was detected only a few times. The genes are TRBV7-2 and TRBJ1-5; unclear D gene. Germline V gene data show CDR1 as SGHTA and CDR2 as FQGNSA. The CDR3 length is 16 residues. Trimming cost V 0 bases and J 1 base, with 10 bases left between them. The CDR3: CASSLARPGSNQPQHF. CDR3 nucleotides: TGTGCCAGCAGCTTAGCGAGACCGGGGAGCAATCAGCCCCAGCATTTT.